This T cell receptor (beta chain) was observed in a study of blood T cells in healthy people across ages. Primers used in a second PCR of about 7 to 12 cycles were a sample-barcoded 5' primer and a J-beta primer mix. TCRdb recomputed calls from the 5' RACE reads with MiXCR, one row per CDR3 protein. Of around 790,000 distinct CDR3 sequences in the sample, under 45% were seen once. The CDR3 is 19 residues long. Per the germline V gene, CDR1 is MNHEY and CDR2 is SVGEGT. The V gene end was trimmed by 8 bases and the J gene end by 6 bases; junction bases not matched to a gene: 21. This receptor was obtained from a man aged 55-75 years in good health. The chain combines TRBV6-2 or TRBV6-3 with TRBJ2-7; the match to TRBD2 covers 14 bases. Sequencing was carried out using blood. The CDR3 region is CASRRSLRTSGGPLGEQYF. In nucleotides, the CDR3 is TGTGCCAGCCGACGGTCCCTGAGGACTAGCGGGGGGCCCCTTGGCGAGCAGTACTTC.